These 20 T cell receptor beta chains share one sample of origin, sequenced in a study of blood T cell repertoires in COVID-19. Only in-frame clones appear in the TCRdb table, and some are missing; sequencing was by immunoSEQ multiplex PCR. The sample includes a few hundred thousand clones, roughly nine tenths of them seen just once. Source material: PBMCs or T cells enriched from blood (not recorded which). These receptors were collected from a woman aged 25 to 39 who had recovered from COVID-19.

The CDR3 DNA reads as TGTGCCAGCAGCTTATTCCCCATCAATGAGCAGTTCTTC. Translating gives CASSLFPINEQFF. J is TRBJ2-1 and V is TRBV7-2; D gene unclear. The CDR3 is 13 residues long. V gave up 2 bases and J gave up 6 bases, with 8 bases separating them. Germline CDR1 and CDR2: SGHTA and FQGNSA.

J is TRBJ1-2 and V is TRBV5-1; 7 nucleotides agree with TRBD1. CDR1 SGHRS and CDR2 YFSETQ come from the germline V gene. CDR3 length equals 14 residues. The V gene end was trimmed by 2 bases and the J gene end by 7 bases; junction bases not matched to a gene: 8. CDR3 residues: CASSLETGLVGYTF. The CDR3 region has the DNA TGCGCCAGCAGCTTAGAGACAGGGCTGGTTGGCTACACCTTC.

V and J are TRBV28 and TRBJ2-2; D is perhaps TRBD1 (6 bases). Trimming removed 4 bases at V and 3 bases at J, with 9 bases between. This CDR3 is 14 amino acids long. Looked up from germline, CDR1 is MDHEN and CDR2 is SYDVKM. CDR3 in DNA: TGTGCCAGCAGTTCCGGGACATACACCGGGGAGCTGTTTTTT. Translating it yields CASSSGTYTGELFF.

The chain is built from TRBV5-1 and TRBJ2-7; 8 positions match TRBD1. V lost 4 bases, J lost 5 bases, and 14 bases stayed unmatched. Per germline, CDR1 SGHRS and CDR2 YFSETQ. There are 16 residues in the CDR3. CDR3 sequence reads: CASSRIAGAGGHEQYF. The CDR3 DNA sequence: TGCGCCAGCAGCCGTATTGCTGGGGCAGGGGGCCACGAGCAGTACTTC.

The chain has TRBV5-1 and TRBJ2-3, with TRBD1 matching over 7 bases. Germline V gene lookup returns CDR1 SGHRS and CDR2 YFSETQ. The length of the CDR3 is 15 residues. V dropped 4 bases and J dropped 0; count of bases not matched to a gene: 5. The DNA of the CDR3 is TGCGCCAGCAGCCCGGGGACAGCTAGCACAGATACGCAGTATTTT. Translated, it gives CASSPGTASTDTQYF.

The chain couples TRBV4-1 to TRBJ2-4; TRBD1 aligns across 8 bases. Per germline, CDR1 MGHRA and CDR2 YSYEKL. The CDR3 extends over 17 amino acids. V was pared by 0 bases and J by 0 bases, with 4 bases of the junction left unmatched. This CDR3 is CASSQEGQGLAKNIQYF. The DNA for the CDR3 is TGCGCCAGCAGCCAAGAAGGACAGGGCCTAGCCAAAAACATTCAGTACTTC.

This clone was counted once. The rearrangement links TRBV5-5 to TRBJ1-2, with TRBD1 matching 8 bases. V gave up 3 bases and J gave up 5 bases; unmatched junction bases: 6. Germline V gene sequence: CDR1 SGHKS, CDR2 YYEKEE (reference sequence). The CDR3 consists of 14 residues. The CDR3 DNA is TGTGCCAGCAGCTCGCTGGGACAGGCGTATGGCTACACCTTC. It specifies CASSSLGQAYGYTF.

Written as DNA, the CDR3 is TGTGCCAGCAGTCGTCAGGGAGGGGACACTGAAGCTTTCTTT. Its translation: CASSRQGGDTEAFF. The J gene is TRBJ1-1, the V gene TRBV2; possibly TRBD1 for D (5 bases). Between the trimmed V and J ends, which lost 5 bases and 3 bases, there was a span of 13 bases. CDR3 length: 14 amino acids. Germline CDR1 SNHLY, CDR2 FYNNEI.

The J gene is TRBJ2-7, the V gene TRBV6-5; tentatively, D is TRBD2 (6 bases). The CDR3 loop spans 15 amino acids. Trimming shortened V by 2 bases and J by 7 bases, and 18 bases separated the two germline ends. Germline CDR1 is MNHEY and CDR2 is SVGAGI. CDR3 residues: CASSYGGTDPSEQYF. As DNA, the CDR3 is TGTGCCAGCAGTTACGGCGGGACGGACCCCTCTGAGCAGTACTTC.

This chain uses TRBV5-1 with TRBJ2-1, with TRBD2 matching over 7 bases. The CDR3 consists of 16 residues. The V gene's germline CDR1 is SGHRS and CDR2 YFSETQ. Unmatched junction bases numbered 13, after V lost 4 bases and J lost 6 bases. The CDR3: CASSGGDGRIRNEQFF. The DNA for the CDR3 is TGCGCCAGCAGCGGGGGGGACGGGAGGATCCGCAATGAGCAGTTCTTC.

The chain's CDR3 is CASSYGTVYEQYF. CDR3 in DNA: TGTGCCAGCAGTTACGGGACAGTATACGAGCAGTACTTC. The J gene is TRBJ2-7, the V gene TRBV6-5, with 7 bases identical to TRBD1. This CDR3 contains 13 residues. V lost 2 bases to trimming and J lost 4 bases; unmatched junction nucleotides: 2. The germline CDR1 and CDR2 sequences are MNHEY and SVGAGI.

The chain combines TRBV30 with TRBJ2-3; perhaps TRBD1 as D (6 bases). This CDR3 is 16 amino acids long. Germline-derived CDR1 and CDR2 are GTSNPN and SVGIG (reference sequence). V was shortened by 3 bases and J by 0 bases, with 16 bases between the two germline ends. The CDR3 nucleotides read TGTGCCTGGAGGCGCCCGGACAGACGTAGCACAGATACGCAGTATTTT. Its protein is CAWRRPDRRSTDTQYF. The full variable domain, in which reference TRBV30 and TRBJ2-3 provide the parts outside the CDR3, is SQTIHQWPATLVQPVGSPLSLECTVEGTSNPNLYWYRQAAGRGLQLLFYSVGIGQISSEVPQNLSASRPQDRQFILSSKKLLLSDSGFYLCAWRRPDRRSTDTQYFGPGTRLTVL.

The chain is built from TRBV6-5 and TRBJ2-2; perhaps TRBD1 as D (5 bases). Germline V CDR1 and CDR2: MNHEY, SVGAGI. The CDR3 is 15 amino acids. Trimming left V 7 bases short and J 6 bases short, with 18 bases between. The DNA of the CDR3 is TGTGCCAGCACCCCGGAAGGGGCCCGCCCCGGGGAGCTGTTTTTT. Translating it yields CASTPEGARPGELFF.

The chain employs TRBV28 and TRBJ1-2; D unresolved. The CDR3 loop spans 13 amino acids. Germline V gene lookup returns CDR1 MDHEN and CDR2 SYDVKM. Trimming stripped 2 bases from V and 3 bases from J, with 7 bases between. The DNA for the CDR3 is TGTGCCAGCAGTTTAAATCAGGACTATGGCTACACCTTC. Translated, it gives CASSLNQDYGYTF.

The chain is built from TRBV24-1 and TRBJ1-2; 8 nucleotides line up with TRBD1. Germline V gives CDR1 KGHDR, CDR2 SFDVKD. After removal of 4 bases from V and 8 bases from J, the junction contained 5 bases not matched to a gene. The CDR3 sequence is 13 residues long. CDR3 nucleotides: TGTGCCACCAGTGACCCGACAGGGGAAGGCTACACCTTC. This encodes CATSDPTGEGYTF.

The gene calls are TRBV24-1 and TRBJ1-3; no clear D gene. V dropped 1 base and J dropped 4 bases, with 4 bases sitting between them. The CDR3 consists of 13 residues. Germline CDR1 and CDR2: KGHDR and SFDVKD. The CDR3 reads CATSDFSGNTIYF. The CDR3 DNA reads TGTGCCACCAGTGATTTCTCGGGAAACACCATATATTTT.

This clone was seen a single time. The genes are TRBV28 and TRBJ1-2; D gene ambiguous. Germline loops: CDR1 MDHEN, CDR2 SYDVKM. This CDR3 is built from 13 residues. Trimming cost V 6 bases and J 7 bases, with 15 bases left between them. In DNA form, the CDR3 reads TGTGCCAGCAGACACCTACCCCCGGGTGGCTACACCTTC. Encoded protein: CASRHLPPGGYTF.

The V and J genes are TRBV28 and TRBJ1-1; D gene ambiguous. The CDR3 is 14 residues long. Germline CDR1 is MDHEN and CDR2 is SYDVKM. Between the trimmed V and J ends, which lost 2 bases and 1 base, there was a span of 8 bases. The CDR3 DNA reads TGTGCCAGCAGTTTAGGCCAGGAGAACACTGAAGCTTTCTTT. This codes for CASSLGQENTEAFF.

This rearrangement joins TRBV9 to TRBJ2-2, with 10 positions matching TRBD2. The CDR3 totals 21 residues. Germline V gene lookup returns CDR1 SGDLS and CDR2 YYNGEE. After removal of 0 bases from V and 3 bases from J, the junction contained 17 bases not matched to a gene. The CDR3 loop is CASSVALDPSGGPIHTGELFF. DNA for the CDR3: TGTGCCAGCAGCGTAGCTCTGGATCCTAGCGGGGGCCCAATTCACACCGGGGAGCTGTTTTTT.

This clone was found once. J is TRBJ1-5 and V is TRBV28, with TRBD1 as a possible D gene (5 bases). Per the germline V gene, CDR1 is MDHEN and CDR2 is SYDVKM. Trimming left V 4 bases short and J 1 base short, with 8 bases between. This CDR3 has 14 amino acids. CDR3 sequence reads: CASSYRGSNQPQHF. The CDR3 DNA reads as TGTGCCAGCAGTTACCGGGGGAGCAATCAGCCCCAGCATTTT.